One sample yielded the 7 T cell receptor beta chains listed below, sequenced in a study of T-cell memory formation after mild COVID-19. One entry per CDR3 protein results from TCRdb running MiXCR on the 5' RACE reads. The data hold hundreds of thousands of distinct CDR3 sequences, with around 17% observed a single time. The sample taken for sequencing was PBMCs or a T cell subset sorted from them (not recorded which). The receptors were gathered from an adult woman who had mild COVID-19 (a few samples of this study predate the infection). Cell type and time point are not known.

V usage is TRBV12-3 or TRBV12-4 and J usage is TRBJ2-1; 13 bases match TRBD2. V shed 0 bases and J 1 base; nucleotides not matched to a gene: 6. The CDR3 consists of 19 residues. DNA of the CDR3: TGTGCCAGCAGTTTAGCTCGTCGGACTAGCGGGAGATCCTACAATGAGCAGTTCTTC. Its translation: CASSLARRTSGRSYNEQFF.

CDR3 nucleotide sequence: TGCGCCAGCAGCCCCGTCGTACAGGGCGCAGAAAAACTGTTTTTT. Translated: CASSPVVQGAEKLFF. The chain is built from TRBV4-1 and TRBJ1-4; D is perhaps TRBD1 (6 bases). The CDR3 runs 15 residues. CDR1 is MGHRA, CDR2 YSYEKL, per germline. The germline V and J ends were trimmed by 4 bases and 8 bases, with 17 bases remaining between them.

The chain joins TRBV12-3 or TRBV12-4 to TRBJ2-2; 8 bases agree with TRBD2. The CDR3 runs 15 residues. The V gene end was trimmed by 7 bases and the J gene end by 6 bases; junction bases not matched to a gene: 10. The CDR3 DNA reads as TGTGCCAGCACGCACCAGAGCGGGAGCCCCGGGGAGCTGTTTTTT. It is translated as CASTHQSGSPGELFF.

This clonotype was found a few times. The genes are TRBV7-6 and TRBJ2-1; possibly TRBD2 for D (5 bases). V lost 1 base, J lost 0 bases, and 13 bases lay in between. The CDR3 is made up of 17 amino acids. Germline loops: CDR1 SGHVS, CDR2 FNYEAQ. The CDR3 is CASSLEAAAHSYNEQFF. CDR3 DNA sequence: TGTGCCAGCAGCTTAGAGGCAGCGGCCCACTCCTACAATGAGCAGTTCTTC.

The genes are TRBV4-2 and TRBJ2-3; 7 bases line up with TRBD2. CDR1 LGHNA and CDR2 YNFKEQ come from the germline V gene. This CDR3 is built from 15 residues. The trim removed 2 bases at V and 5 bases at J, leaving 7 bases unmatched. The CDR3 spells CASSQFSGAGDTQYF. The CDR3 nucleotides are TGTGCCAGCAGCCAATTCAGCGGGGCTGGAGATACGCAGTATTTT.

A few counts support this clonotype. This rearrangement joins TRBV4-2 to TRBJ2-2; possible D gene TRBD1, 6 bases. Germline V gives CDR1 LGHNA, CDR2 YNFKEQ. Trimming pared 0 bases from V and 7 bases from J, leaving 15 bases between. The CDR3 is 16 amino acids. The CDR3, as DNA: TGTGCCAGCAGCCAAGAGGGGGCGCTCTCCATCGGGGAGCTGTTTTTT. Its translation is CASSQEGALSIGELFF.

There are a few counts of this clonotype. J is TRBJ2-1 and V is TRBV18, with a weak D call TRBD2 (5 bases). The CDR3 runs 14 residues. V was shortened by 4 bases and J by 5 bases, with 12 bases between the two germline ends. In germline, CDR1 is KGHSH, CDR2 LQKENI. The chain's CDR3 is CASSQNDYHNEQFF. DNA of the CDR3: TGTGCCAGCTCACAGAATGACTACCACAATGAGCAGTTCTTC.